These 19 T cell receptor beta chains were all obtained from the same sample, sequenced in a study of T cell responses to AZD1222 COVID-19 vaccine. The assay was immunoSEQ multiplex PCR, and TCRdb's table has in-frame clones only and misses some. The sample has approximately 160,000 clones; 75% to 90% are singletons. The source material was peripheral blood, sampled on day 0 of AZD1222 vaccination. The receptor set was obtained from an adult in good health.

The chain carries TRBV19 and TRBJ1-3; D not certain. V shed 3 bases and J shed 4 bases, with 13 bases lying between them. Germline CDR1 is LNHDA and CDR2 is SQIVND (reference sequence). The CDR3 is 15 residues long. Here the CDR3 DNA reads TGTGCCAGTAGTATGGGCAGCTTCGGAGGAAACACCATATATTTT. It translates to CASSMGSFGGNTIYF.

V is TRBV4-2 and J is TRBJ1-1; D might be TRBD1 (6 bases). The CDR3 contains 14 residues. The germline V gene has CDR1 LGHNA and CDR2 YNFKEQ. Trimming cost V 4 bases and J 1 base, with 10 bases left between them. In DNA, the CDR3 is TGTGCCAGCAGCCTTCTGACAGGGAACACTGAAGCTTTCTTT. Residues: CASSLLTGNTEAFF.

CDR3 amino acids: CASSLSRLSYNEQFF. CDR3 nucleotide sequence: TGTGCCAGCAGTTTAAGTCGGCTCTCCTACAATGAGCAGTTCTTC. The chain employs TRBV27 and TRBJ2-1; D not certain. CDR1 MNHEY and CDR2 SMNVEV come from the germline V gene (reference sequence). V dropped 2 bases and J dropped 0 bases, with 8 bases sitting between them. This CDR3 spans 15 amino acids.

V is TRBV5-1 and J is TRBJ1-2, with a possible D match to TRBD1 (6 bases). V lost 0 bases to trimming and J lost 5 bases, with 11 bases between them. The germline gives CDR1 SGHRS, CDR2 YFSETQ. This CDR3 is 14 amino acids long. The CDR3 spells CASSLDRASYGYTF. The CDR3 DNA follows: TGCGCCAGCAGCTTGGACAGGGCCTCTTATGGCTACACCTTC.

This chain uses TRBV21-1 with TRBJ1-3; no check of the table's D call, TRBD1, against the DNA was made. TRBV21-1 represents a pseudogene. The CDR3 contains 15 residues. CDR3 sequence (DNA): TGTGCCAACCCCATCTGGGGCTGCTCTGGAAACACCATATATTTT. It yields the protein CANPIWGCSGNTIYF.

J is TRBJ2-7 and V is TRBV5-5; D may be TRBD2 (6 bases). Germline lookup yields CDR1 SGHKS and CDR2 YYEKEE (reference sequence). Trimming stripped 0 bases from V and 3 bases from J, with 16 bases between. CDR3 length: 16 residues. This CDR3 reads CASSLAIGTHGYEQYF. CDR3 nucleotides: TGTGCCAGCAGCTTGGCAATCGGGACTCACGGCTACGAGCAGTACTTC.

This chain uses TRBV2 with TRBJ1-5, with 7 bases that match TRBD1. Trimming took 5 bases from V and 6 from J; bases not matched to a gene: 1. The CDR3 is made up of 12 amino acids. Germline V gene data show CDR1 as SNHLY and CDR2 as FYNNEI. The CDR3 is CASSTGAQPQHF. In nucleotides, the CDR3 is TGTGCCAGCAGTACAGGGGCTCAGCCCCAGCATTTT. The complete variable domain, with remaining parts taken from reference TRBV2 and TRBJ1-5, reads EPEVTQTPSHQVTQMGQEVILRCVPISNHLYFYWYRQILGQKVEFLVSFYNNEISEKSEIFDDQFSVERPDGSNFTLKIRSTKLEDSAMYFCASSTGAQPQHFGDGTRLSIL.

The chain couples TRBV7-2 to TRBJ2-1; 15 nucleotides align to TRBD2. Germline-derived CDR1 and CDR2 are SGHTA and FQGNSA. With 5 bases clipped from V and 7 bases from J, the junction kept 6 bases outside the gene matches. The CDR3 is 16 amino acids. Written as DNA, the CDR3 is TGTGCCAGCAGCCAGGGGGGGACTAGCGGGAGGAATGAGCAGTTCTTC. It translates to CASSQGGTSGRNEQFF.

DNA of the CDR3: TGTGCCAGCAGCTTCACTTCTATATGGACGGACCGCAATGAGCAGTTCTTC. This codes for CASSFTSIWTDRNEQFF. The chain has TRBV7-6 and TRBJ2-1; D is unclear. Trimming pared 3 bases from V and 6 bases from J, leaving 21 bases between. From germline, CDR1 is SGHVS and CDR2 FNYEAQ. The CDR3 is made up of 17 amino acids. Using reference TRBV7-6 and TRBJ2-1 for the parts outside the CDR3, the full variable domain is GAGVSQSPRYKVTKRGQDVALRCDPISGHVSLYWYRQALGQGPEFLTYFNYEAQQDKSGLPNDRFSAERPEGSISTLTIQRTEQRDSAMYRCASSFTSIWTDRNEQFFGPGTRLTVL.

The table lists this clone with a few counts. The rearrangement joins TRBV19 to TRBJ1-1; 7 bases map to TRBD1. The CDR3 loop spans 14 amino acids. Unmatched junction bases numbered 8, after V lost 6 bases and J lost 4 bases. The V gene's germline CDR1 is LNHDA and CDR2 SQIVND (reference sequence). The CDR3 DNA reads as TGTGCCAGTAGCCCACAGGGGAGGGGCACTGAAGCTTTCTTT. Translated: CASSPQGRGTEAFF.

This clone was seen only once. The chain joins TRBV12-3 or TRBV12-4 to TRBJ2-1, with D unclear. V was pared by 2 bases and J by 6 bases, with 2 bases between. The CDR3 is 11 residues long. In nucleotides, the CDR3 is TGTGCCAGCAGTTTACCCAATGAGCAGTTCTTC. It yields the protein CASSLPNEQFF.

This chain connects TRBV7-9 to TRBJ2-7; a weak D match, TRBD1 (5 bases). V was cut by 5 bases and J by 5 bases, with 13 bases left in between. CDR1 SEHNR and CDR2 FQNEAQ come from the germline V gene (reference sequence). The CDR3 has 13 residues. The CDR3 region has the DNA TGTGCCAGCAGCCCTGGACACGTGGACGAGCAGTACTTC. Translation: CASSPGHVDEQYF.

The rearrangement joins TRBV7-9 to TRBJ1-1; TRBD1 matches at 9 bases. With V trimmed by 3 bases and J by 10 bases, 9 bases remained unmatched. Germline V gives CDR1 SEHNR, CDR2 FQNEAQ (reference sequence). The CDR3 contains 14 residues. The CDR3 bases are TGTGCCAGCAGCTTGGGGACAGGGCGTTTAGTAGCTTTCTTT. Amino acids: CASSLGTGRLVAFF.

This clone has just a few counts. This sequence joins TRBV2 and TRBJ2-7, with 10 bases matching TRBD2. Trimming removed 7 bases from V and 4 bases from J; junction bases left unmatched: 22. This CDR3 is built from 19 residues. From germline, CDR1 is SNHLY and CDR2 FYNNEI. The CDR3 DNA reads as TGTGCCAGCAAAGGAGCCGGAGGATGGGGAGCGGGAGGGCCATACGAGCAGTACTTC. It specifies CASKGAGGWGAGGPYEQYF.

In its sample, this clone was seen once. The V call is TRBV10-3, the J call TRBJ2-7; D unclear. The CDR3 sequence is 13 residues long. V lost 5 bases and J lost 2, with 10 bases in between. Germline V gene lookup returns CDR1 ENHRY and CDR2 SYGVKD. For the CDR3, the DNA is TGTGCCATCAGTCAGTTGGGTCCCTACGAGCAGTACTTC. It is translated as CAISQLGPYEQYF.

The chain employs TRBV15 and TRBJ2-1, with 10 bases matching TRBD2. CDR3 length: 19 residues. Germline CDR1 LNHNV, CDR2 YYDKDF (reference sequence). The V and J ends lost 0 bases and 7 bases, in that order; junction bases with no gene match: 15. DNA for the CDR3: TGTGCCACCAGCAGAGAACCCTTCGCGCTAGCGGGAGAGTTAAATGAGCAGTTCTTC. This codes for CATSREPFALAGELNEQFF. Based on the CDR3 plus reference TRBV15 and TRBJ2-1, the full variable domain is DAMVIQNPRYQVTQFGKPVTLSCSQTLNHNVMYWYQQKSSQAPKLLFHYYDKDFNNEADTPDNFQSRRPNTSFCFLDIRSPGLGDTAMYLCATSREPFALAGELNEQFFGPGTRLTVL.

The CDR3 DNA reads TGTGCCAGTAGTCAGGCTAGCGGTGCCTACGAGCAGTACTTC. Amino acids: CASSQASGAYEQYF. The V gene is TRBV19, the J gene TRBJ2-7; TRBD2 agrees at 7 bases. With V trimmed by 5 bases and J by 2 bases, 6 bases remained unmatched. This CDR3 comprises 14 residues. Looked up from germline, CDR1 is LNHDA and CDR2 is SQIVND (reference sequence).

The genes are TRBV11-2 and TRBJ2-7, with 7 nucleotides matching TRBD2. The trim removed 1 base at V and 7 bases at J, leaving 10 bases unmatched. Germline loops: CDR1 SGHAT, CDR2 FQNNGV. The CDR3 runs 15 residues. Written as DNA, the CDR3 is TGTGCCAGCAGCTTAGGTAGCGGGCGCCTTAGGGAGCAGTACTTC. Translated: CASSLGSGRLREQYF.

The count of this clone is one. The genes are TRBV6-5 and TRBJ2-7, with unresolved D. V was pared by 8 bases and J by 3 bases, with 14 bases between. CDR3 length equals 13 residues. In germline, CDR1 is MNHEY, CDR2 SVGAGI. CDR3 coding DNA: TGTGCCAGCGGAAGGACGGTATTCTACGAGCAGTACTTC. Translating gives CASGRTVFYEQYF.